The entry below gives a single T cell receptor (beta chain) sequence along with its context. It lacks a known antigen. Per-base qualities were not stored, and no clone one base away is much larger. The data were obtained in a study of lymphopenia after photon versus proton radiotherapy (dated by TCRdb to between 2017 and 2020). Context from the whole study: Photon and proton radiation therapy were compared by the study for their immunological effects in patients with gastrointestinal tumors who developed high-grade lymphopenia. The study was designed to characterize how the impact on the immune system differs between the two radiation modalities. The cohort comprised roughly 20 patients with gastrointestinal tumors who received either photon or proton therapy and then developed lymphopenia. Overall results and qualifications from the work: Across the cohort, an inverse correlation was found between a larger post-nadir drop in TCR diversity and overall survival time among patients who died. During treatment, patients who received photon therapy lost naive T cells and TCR diversity and gained effector/memory populations, whereas patients who received proton therapy remained relatively stable. The authors looked at the survival association only in patients who died, and they framed better survival with proton therapy as a possibility rather than a demonstrated result. Once the lymphocyte count had reached its nadir, the repertoires of photon-treated patients showed oligoclonal expansion, particularly of CD8+ Temra cells, and this expansion drove the decline in diversity.

Library preparation employed the immunoSEQ multiplex PCR assay. Alongside multiparametric flow cytometry, deep sequencing of rearranged TCR beta loci was used to profile the T cell repertoires. In TCRdb, the immuneACCESS table is reduced to in-frame sequences with V and J assigned. These tables do not hold every clone; where another copy was compared, an unresolved V gene accounts for under half, and the others remain unexplained. The sample data list some 30,000 clones, and 85% to 90% of these were observed just once. The biggest ten clones account for 5% to 8.5% of the sample. V was cut back by 0 bases and J by 6 bases, leaving a gap of 12 bases between them. According to the germline V gene, CDR1 reads SGHAT and CDR2 reads FQNNGV. There are 14 amino acids in the CDR3, from cysteine to phenylalanine inclusive. Only CDR3 DNA is held: 42 bases, read in frame from base 1.

This clonotype originated in a woman between 65 and 79 years old with pancreatic cancer. Some clones in this sample may be carry-over from other donors' samples. Sequenced here: peripheral blood, sampled from a patient treated with proton-based radiotherapy. Recombination linked TRBV11-2 to TRBJ2-7, and perhaps TRBD2 as D gene, on 5 matching bases. The nucleotides are TGTGCCAGCAGCTTAGATCCGGGATCTGGCGAGCAGTACTTC. Translated, it gives CASSLDPGSGEQYF.